The clone carrying this TCR beta chain appeared many times. The antigen remains undetermined. This specimen comes from a study of T cells after yellow fever vaccination. Findings and limits, study-wide: A small share of clonotypes appeared in both CD4 and CD8 compartments.

TCRdb re-derived calls from the 5' RACE reads in MiXCR, one entry per CDR3 protein. The sample lists about 340,000 distinct CDR3 sequences, around 12% occurring once. Germline lookup yields CDR1 SEHNR and CDR2 FQNEAQ (reference sequence). The CDR3 spans 16 residues. V dropped 3 bases and J dropped 0; count of bases not matched to a gene: 5. Sequenced here: CD4+ T cells sorted from PBMCs, sampled 15 days after the yellow fever booster vaccination. V is TRBV7-9 and J is TRBJ1-3, with 7 bases fitting TRBD1. This receptor was obtained from a man aged 18 to 29 who received the YFV17D yellow fever vaccine. CDR3: CASSFQGGRSGNTIYF. DNA for the CDR3: TGTGCCAGCAGCTTCCAGGGGGGACGCTCTGGAAACACCATATATTTT.